This T cell receptor beta chain was sequenced during a study of identical twins. TCRdb re-called the 5' RACE reads through MiXCR, storing one row per CDR3 protein. Of just under 550,000 distinct CDR3 sequences listed, 13% to 15% are singletons. This clonotype was seen repeatedly, ten times or more. This CDR3 has 17 residues. Germline CDR1 KGHDR, CDR2 SFDVKD. V trimming: 4 bases; J trimming: 1 base; junction bases outside the gene matches: 5. These same records also appear under a second study, on yellow fever vaccine responses in identical twins.

The clonotype originates from a woman younger than 35 in good health. The specimen was CD4+ T cells sorted from blood. This chain uses TRBV24-1 with TRBJ2-3; the match to TRBD2 covers 12 bases. CDR3 amino acids: CATSDPGLAGRTDTQYF. The CDR3 nucleotides are TGTGCCACCAGTGACCCTGGACTAGCGGGACGCACAGATACGCAGTATTTT.